One and the same sample provided the 18 T cell receptor beta chains below, sequenced in a study. One entry per CDR3 protein, called by TCRdb with MiXCR from the 5' RACE reads. The sample has some 8,300 distinct CDR3 sequences, approximately 50% seen once. Treg sorting used a CD4+CD25+CD127-/low gate. The sequencing input was Tregs sorted from a lymph node. These receptors were collected from a female donor with breast cancer.

This chain uses TRBV29-1 with TRBJ2-1; TRBD2 is a possible D gene (5 bases). The CDR3 loop spans 13 amino acids. The V end was cut by 7 bases, the J end by 4 bases, with 14 bases between. Germline V gives CDR1 SQVTM, CDR2 ANQGSEA. Written as DNA, the CDR3 is TGCAGCGCTAATAAAGCGGTTTACAATGAGCAGTTCTTC. Its protein product is CSANKAVYNEQFF.

This chain uses TRBV6-2 or TRBV6-3 with TRBJ2-1; TRBD2 aligns across 10 bases. The CDR3 contains 19 residues. Germline CDR1 reads MNHEY; CDR2 reads SVGEGT. After removal of 5 bases from V and 4 bases from J, the junction contained 17 bases not matched to a gene. CDR3 in DNA: TGTGCCAGCAGTACAGGGCTAGCGGGAGATGGGGGCAAATACAATGAGCAGTTCTTC. Translating it yields CASSTGLAGDGGKYNEQFF.

This clonotype was counted only a few times. The chain employs TRBV5-1 and TRBJ1-1, with D possibly TRBD1 on 6 matching bases. CDR1 is SGHRS and CDR2 is YFSETQ in the germline V gene. V was clipped by 5 bases and J by 0 bases, with 8 bases between them. The CDR3 is 13 amino acids. The CDR3 nucleotides are TGCGCCAGCAGGACAGGCATGAACACTGAAGCTTTCTTT. Translating it yields CASRTGMNTEAFF.

This clonotype was seen more than once but under ten times. The chain recombines TRBV7-9 with TRBJ2-7, with a weak D call TRBD2 (5 bases). Germline V gene data show CDR1 as SEHNR and CDR2 as FQNEAQ (reference sequence). The V end was cut by 1 base, the J end by 5 bases, with 15 bases between. The CDR3 loop spans 15 amino acids. CDR3 sequence (DNA): TGTGCCAGCAGCTTAGGGCCAGGAGGCCCCCACGAGCAGTACTTC. This codes for CASSLGPGGPHEQYF.

V is TRBV13 and J is TRBJ1-5; tentative D call: TRBD1 (5 bases). V was trimmed by 5 bases and J by 6 bases, leaving 17 bases between them. Germline V gene lookup returns CDR1 PRHDT and CDR2 FYEKMQ (reference sequence). CDR3 size: 15 residues. The CDR3 region is CASSQDPGVPQPQHF. CDR3 bases: TGTGCCAGCAGCCAAGATCCGGGGGTACCTCAGCCCCAGCATTTT.

The CDR3 sequence: CASSQGQLTYNEQFF. The CDR3, as DNA: TGCGCCAGCAGCCAAGGACAGTTAACCTACAATGAGCAGTTCTTC. The chain employs TRBV4-3 and TRBJ2-1; D possibly corresponds to TRBD1 (5 bases). This CDR3 comprises 15 residues. CDR1 LGHNA and CDR2 YSLEER come from the germline V gene. Trimming removed 1 base from V and 2 bases from J, with 9 bases in between.

The chain combines TRBV19 with TRBJ1-5; D gene uncertain. Germline V gives CDR1 LNHDA, CDR2 SQIVND (reference sequence). Trimming cost V 9 bases and J 7 bases, with 19 bases left between them. CDR3 size: 14 residues. The CDR3, as DNA: TGTGCCAGCGGTGGGATGGGAAGCTGGCAGCCCCAGCATTTT. It encodes CASGGMGSWQPQHF.

This chain connects TRBV12-3 or TRBV12-4 to TRBJ2-1, with 7 bases fitting TRBD1. Trimming removed 6 bases from V and 4 bases from J; junction bases left unmatched: 15. The CDR3 has 17 residues. CDR3 in DNA: TGTGCCAGCAGACGAAGGGCAGGGACAGAAGATTACAATGAGCAGTTCTTC. It is translated as CASRRRAGTEDYNEQFF.

This clonotype was observed a handful of times. The chain has TRBV19 and TRBJ2-5, with D maybe TRBD2 (5 bases). Germline CDR1 is LNHDA and CDR2 is SQIVND (reference sequence). The CDR3 runs 15 residues. Trimming removed 8 bases at V and 1 base at J, with 17 bases between. The CDR3 nucleotides read TGTGCCAGTTTGAAGCGCGGCGGGCGCCAAGAGACCCAGTACTTC. Amino acids: CASLKRGGRQETQYF.

V and J are TRBV7-8 and TRBJ1-1; D is ambiguous. This CDR3 has 13 amino acids. Between the trimmed V and J ends, which lost 1 base and 11 bases, there was a span of 14 bases. CDR1 and CDR2 (germline): SGHVS, FQNEAQ. Here the CDR3 reads CASSLGEVRRAFF. CDR3 nucleotide sequence: TGTGCCAGCAGCTTAGGAGAAGTCAGGCGGGCTTTCTTT.

This clonotype was seen a few times. The rearrangement uses TRBV20-1 and TRBJ2-7; the D is unclear. The V and J ends lost 6 bases and 3 bases respectively, with 12 bases between them. CDR3 length: 12 amino acids. Germline-derived CDR1 and CDR2 are DFQATT and SNEGSKA (reference sequence). DNA of the CDR3: TGCAGTGCCCCAGGTGTCAACTACGAGCAGTACGTC. The encoded protein is CSAPGVNYEQYV.

V usage is TRBV7-3 and J usage is TRBJ1-2; the D is unclear. CDR1 SGHTA and CDR2 FQGTGA come from the germline V gene. The length of the CDR3 is 14 residues. V lost 5 bases, J lost 3 bases, and 13 bases lay in between. The CDR3 is CASSPDDSDYGYTF. DNA of the CDR3: TGTGCCAGCAGCCCGGACGATAGTGACTATGGCTACACCTTC.

This chain links TRBV20-1 with TRBJ1-2; D is possibly TRBD1 (5 bases). The length of the CDR3 is 13 residues. CDR1 and CDR2 (germline): DFQATT, SNEGSKA (reference sequence). V was pared by 6 bases and J by 11 bases, with 22 bases between. For the CDR3, the DNA is TGCAGTGCCATTCCAGGGTTATTATCACATTACACCTTC. Protein product: CSAIPGLLSHYTF.

This clonotype was recorded once. J is TRBJ1-1 and V is TRBV7-8, with 9 bases matching TRBD1. This CDR3 spans 16 amino acids. V gave up 2 bases and J gave up 4 bases; unmatched junction bases: 8. Germline-derived CDR1 and CDR2 are SGHVS and FQNEAQ. The CDR3 loop is CASSLPDTTGGTEAFF. DNA of the CDR3: TGTGCCAGCAGCTTACCGGATACGACAGGGGGCACTGAAGCTTTCTTT.

The V and J genes are TRBV29-1 and TRBJ2-5; 7 nucleotides match TRBD2. Trimming cost V 0 bases and J 3 bases; bases outside gene matches: 4. Germline CDR1 reads SQVTM; CDR2 reads ANQGSEA. The CDR3 extends over 14 amino acids. This CDR3 reads CSVEELANKETQYF. CDR3 in DNA: TGCAGCGTTGAAGAACTAGCGAATAAAGAGACCCAGTACTTC.

In its sample, this clonotype was seen once. The chain has TRBV20-1 and TRBJ2-2; D is unclear. This CDR3 spans 15 amino acids. Per germline, CDR1 DFQATT and CDR2 SNEGSKA (reference sequence). V was shortened by 3 bases and J by 2 bases, with 13 bases between the two germline ends. The DNA for the CDR3 is TGCAGTGCTAGCCTCCCCGCGAAAAACACCGGGGAGCTGTTTTTT. It yields the protein CSASLPAKNTGELFF.

This CDR3 reads CASSRIIQNTEAFF. The DNA of the CDR3 is TGTGCCAGCAGTCGGATAATACAGAACACTGAAGCTTTCTTT. V and J are TRBV12-3 or TRBV12-4 and TRBJ1-1; D remains unclear. The CDR3 runs 14 residues. The V and J ends lost 5 bases and 1 base respectively, with 11 bases between them.

As to this clonotype: Relative to the germline gene, one junction end is altered; a read error may explain this. V gene TRBV25-1 combines with J gene TRBJ2-1; D gene ambiguous. Germline CDR1 and CDR2: MGHDK and SYGVNS. The CDR3 consists of 11 residues. In DNA, the CDR3 is TGTGCCAGCAGTAAATACAATGAGCAGTTCTTC. This gives the protein CASSKYNEQFF.